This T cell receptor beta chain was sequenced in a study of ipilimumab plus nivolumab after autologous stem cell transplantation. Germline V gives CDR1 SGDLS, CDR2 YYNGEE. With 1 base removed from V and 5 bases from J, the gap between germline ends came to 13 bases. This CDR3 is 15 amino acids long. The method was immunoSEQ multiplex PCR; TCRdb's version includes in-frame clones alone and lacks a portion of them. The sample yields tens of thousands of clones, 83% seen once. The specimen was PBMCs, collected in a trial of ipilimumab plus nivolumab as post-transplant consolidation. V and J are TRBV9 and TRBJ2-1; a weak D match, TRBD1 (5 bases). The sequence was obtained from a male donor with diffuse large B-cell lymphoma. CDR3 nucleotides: TGTGCCAGCAGCGTACGTTCGACAGAGGACAATGAGCAGTTCTTC. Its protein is CASSVRSTEDNEQFF.